These 23 T cell receptor beta chains came from one sample sequenced in a study of cytomegalovirus exposure and HLA in healthy donors. Generated by immunoSEQ multiplex PCR, the TCRdb table keeps only in-frame clones and is missing some. The sample consists of about 120,000 clones, around 89% of them appearing once. The specimen sequenced was PBMCs. The receptor source for this set is a woman under 40 in good health and CMV-seropositive.

The J gene is TRBJ2-7, the V gene TRBV28; TRBD2 matches 9 bases. CDR1 is MDHEN and CDR2 is SYDVKM in the germline V gene. CDR3 length: 14 residues. The trim removed 5 bases at V and 6 bases at J, leaving 8 bases unmatched. The CDR3 DNA reads as TGTGCCAGCAGTCTAACGGCGGGAGGGCCCGAGCAGTACTTC. This gives the protein CASSLTAGGPEQYF.

V and J are TRBV4-2 and TRBJ2-5, with TRBD2 identical over 8 bases. The V and J ends lost 2 bases and 5 bases, in that order; junction bases with no gene match: 4. The CDR3 loop spans 14 amino acids. CDR1 LGHNA and CDR2 YNFKEQ come from the germline V gene. This CDR3 reads CASSQRTSSETQYF. As DNA, the CDR3 is TGTGCCAGCAGCCAAAGGACTAGCTCGGAGACCCAGTACTTC.

The rearrangement links TRBV25-1 to TRBJ2-3, with TRBD2 matching over 7 bases. J gave up 4 bases and V 1 base, and 5 bases lay outside the gene matches. Germline-derived CDR1 and CDR2 are MGHDK and SYGVNS. The CDR3 has 15 amino acids. The CDR3 spells CASSEFGGDADTQYF. The CDR3 DNA follows: TGTGCCAGCAGTGAATTTGGGGGGGACGCAGATACGCAGTATTTT.

The chain uses TRBV7-2 and TRBJ2-5; 7 bases align to TRBD1. This CDR3 spans 14 amino acids. V lost 1 base and J lost 13; bases outside the gene matches: 12. CDR1 is SGHTA, CDR2 FQGNSA, per germline. CDR3 nucleotide sequence: TGTGCCAGCAGCTTAGGGTTGGACAGGTCCAACCCGTACTTC. This encodes CASSLGLDRSNPYF.

The chain employs TRBV4-3 and TRBJ2-7, with a possible D match to TRBD2 (5 bases). The CDR3 is made up of 15 amino acids. Trimming cost V 4 bases and J 2 bases, with 15 bases left between them. Germline CDR1 LGHNA, CDR2 YSLEER. CDR3 DNA sequence: TGCGCCAGCAGCCGCGACTATCAGTCAGCCTACGAGCAGTACTTC. Amino acid sequence: CASSRDYQSAYEQYF.

This clone has a handful of counts. The rearrangement uses TRBV4-3 and TRBJ2-3, with 7 bases matching TRBD2. Losses at the gene ends were 4 bases for V and 2 bases for J; bases not matched to a gene: 9. Per germline, CDR1 LGHNA and CDR2 YSLEER. The CDR3 extends over 16 amino acids. This CDR3 is CASSRTLAEATDTQYF. In DNA form, the CDR3 reads TGCGCCAGCAGCCGGACTCTAGCGGAGGCCACAGATACGCAGTATTTT.

The chain carries TRBV7-9 and TRBJ2-3; 13 bases are a match to TRBD2. Germline V gene sequence: CDR1 SEHNR, CDR2 FQNEAQ (reference sequence). V was clipped by 5 bases and J by 6 bases; unmatched bases: 8. There are 16 residues in the CDR3. CDR3 DNA sequence: TGTGCCAGCAGCCGAGGACTAGCGGGGGTAGCGGATACGCAGTATTTT. It yields the protein CASSRGLAGVADTQYF.

The chain employs TRBV7-2 and TRBJ2-1, with TRBD2 matching over 9 bases. The CDR3 sequence is 17 residues long. Germline V gene data show CDR1 as SGHTA and CDR2 as FQGNSA. The V segment lost 1 base and the J segment 0 bases; nucleotides outside the gene matches: 4. CDR3 sequence (DNA): TGTGCCAGCAGCTTAGTGGGTAGCGGGGGCTCCTACAATGAGCAGTTCTTC. Amino acid sequence: CASSLVGSGGSYNEQFF.

V gene TRBV2 combines with J gene TRBJ2-1; tentative D call: TRBD1 (6 bases). The germline V gene encodes CDR1 SNHLY and CDR2 FYNNEI. Trimming removed 7 bases at V and 3 bases at J, with 10 bases between. This CDR3 spans 13 amino acids. CDR3 coding DNA: TGTGCCAGCAATGACAGGCGCTACAATGAGCAGTTCTTC. Encoded protein: CASNDRRYNEQFF.

This chain connects TRBV6-5 to TRBJ1-4; the match to TRBD1 covers 7 bases. The germline V gene has CDR1 MNHEY and CDR2 SVGAGI. CDR3 length equals 15 residues. With V trimmed by 8 bases and J by 0 bases, 6 bases remained unmatched. CDR3 residues: CASSATGATNEKLFF. The CDR3 DNA is TGTGCCAGCTCGGCCACAGGGGCAACTAATGAAAAACTGTTTTTT.

The gene calls are TRBV25-1 and TRBJ2-2; D is uncertain. Trimming took 5 bases from V and 6 from J, leaving 19 bases between them. This CDR3 has 16 amino acids. Germline V CDR1 and CDR2: MGHDK, SYGVNS. The CDR3 here is CASSPGTGAAAGELFF. The CDR3 DNA follows: TGTGCCAGCAGTCCGGGTACGGGTGCCGCCGCCGGGGAGCTGTTTTTT.

The CDR3 here is CSVGLYYEQYF. CDR3 nucleotides: TGCAGCGTGGGACTGTACTACGAGCAGTACTTC. The chain employs TRBV29-1 and TRBJ2-7; tentatively, D is TRBD2 (6 bases). Germline V CDR1 and CDR2: SQVTM, ANQGSEA. This CDR3 contains 11 residues. Trimming took 6 bases from V and 3 from J, leaving 9 bases between them.

This chain joins TRBV11-2 and TRBJ1-1; D may be TRBD1 (6 bases). The CDR3 consists of 12 residues. The V and J ends lost 6 bases and 11 bases respectively, with 16 bases between them. Germline V CDR1 and CDR2: SGHAT, FQNNGV. The CDR3 coding sequence is TGTGCCAGCAGAACGGGGGGCGTGAAGGCTTTCTTT. Its translation: CASRTGGVKAFF. The full variable domain, in which reference TRBV11-2 and TRBJ1-1 provide the parts outside the CDR3, is EAGVAQSPRYKIIEKRQSVAFWCNPISGHATLYWYQQILGQGPKLLIQFQNNGVVDDSQLPKDRFSAERLKGVDSTLKIQPAKLEDSAVYLCASRTGGVKAFFGQGTRLTVV.

The chain combines TRBV6-5 with TRBJ1-4; D possibly corresponds to TRBD1 (5 bases). The CDR3 loop spans 13 amino acids. V dropped 7 bases and J dropped 7 bases, with 13 bases sitting between them. Per the germline V gene, CDR1 is MNHEY and CDR2 is SVGAGI. This CDR3 is CASTAGGGEKLFF. The CDR3 DNA sequence: TGTGCCAGCACCGCGGGGGGAGGTGAAAAACTGTTTTTT.

The rearrangement links TRBV5-4 to TRBJ2-7; 11 bases agree with TRBD1. Germline V lookup: CDR1 SGHNT, CDR2 YYREEE (reference sequence). The CDR3 totals 14 residues. Trimming took 0 bases from V and 6 from J; bases not matched to a gene: 2. DNA of the CDR3: TGTGCCAGCAGCTTGGGGACAGGGGGCAGCGAGCAGTACTTC. Its translation: CASSLGTGGSEQYF.

This clone came up a few times. V and J are TRBV11-2 and TRBJ2-7, with D possibly TRBD1 on 6 matching bases. With 5 bases removed from V and 5 bases from J, the gap between germline ends came to 13 bases. Germline V CDR1 and CDR2: SGHAT, FQNNGV. This CDR3 has 13 amino acids. CDR3 sequence reads: CASSPWPGDEQYF. The CDR3 coding sequence is TGTGCCAGCAGCCCATGGCCAGGGGACGAGCAGTACTTC.

The rearrangement joins TRBV7-9 to TRBJ2-3, with 8 bases lining up with TRBD1. J lost 5 bases, V lost 7 bases, and 2 bases had no gene match. The CDR3 spans 12 residues. From germline, CDR1 is SEHNR and CDR2 FQNEAQ (reference sequence). The CDR3 loop reads CASTGQGDTQYF. The CDR3 DNA reads as TGTGCCAGCACAGGACAGGGAGATACGCAGTATTTT.

This sequence joins TRBV14 and TRBJ2-2, with 9 bases aligning to TRBD1. CDR3 length equals 15 residues. CDR1 SGHDN and CDR2 FVKESK come from the germline V gene. J gave up 6 bases and V 5 bases, and 7 bases lay outside the gene matches. The CDR3 DNA sequence: TGTGCCAGCAGCTTTACAGGGGGCCGGGCCGGGGAGCTGTTTTTT. Protein sequence: CASSFTGGRAGELFF.

The chain uses TRBV15 and TRBJ1-1, with D tentatively TRBD1 (6 bases). The CDR3 extends over 16 amino acids. Germline CDR1 and CDR2: LNHNV and YYDKDF (reference sequence). Trimming removed 1 base at V and 10 bases at J, with 22 bases between. The CDR3 spells CATSRGTGKRPLRAFF. In DNA form, the CDR3 reads TGTGCCACCAGCAGAGGTACAGGGAAAAGACCACTGCGAGCTTTCTTT.

The chain employs TRBV15 and TRBJ1-5, with TRBD1 matching 10 bases. J lost 0 bases, V lost 4 bases, and 6 bases had no gene match. CDR3 length: 17 amino acids. Germline-derived CDR1 and CDR2 are LNHNV and YYDKDF (reference sequence). The CDR3 spells CATSTSGQGYSNQPQHF. The CDR3 nucleotides read TGTGCCACCAGCACCTCGGGACAGGGGTATAGCAATCAGCCCCAGCATTTT.

The gene calls are TRBV5-4 and TRBJ1-1, with D perhaps TRBD1 (6 bases). Germline V gene data show CDR1 as SGHNT and CDR2 as YYREEE (reference sequence). Trimming pared 4 bases from V and 11 bases from J, leaving 15 bases between. The CDR3 covers 12 residues. CDR3 nucleotides: TGTGCCAGCAGCCCGGGGACAACACAGGCTTTCTTT. Translating gives CASSPGTTQAFF.

As concerns this clone: Other DNA sequences within the sample encode an identical CDR3. The genes are TRBV5-1 and TRBJ2-5; no clear D gene. Trimming pared 0 bases from V and 4 bases from J, leaving 7 bases between. The germline gives CDR1 SGHRS, CDR2 YFSETQ. The CDR3 extends over 13 amino acids. CDR3 nucleotide sequence: TGCGCCAGCAGCTTGGGATTAGCAGAGACCCAGTACTTC. It is translated as CASSLGLAETQYF.

The CDR3 sequence is CASSDQGSGQPQHF. DNA of the CDR3: TGTGCCAGCAGCGATCAGGGGTCGGGTCAGCCCCAGCATTTT. The chain joins TRBV5-5 to TRBJ1-5; the D gene is possibly TRBD1 (6 bases). Germline CDR1 is SGHKS and CDR2 is YYEKEE (reference sequence). The CDR3 runs to 14 residues. V was clipped by 4 bases and J by 6 bases, with 14 bases between them. Using reference TRBV5-5 and TRBJ1-5 for the parts outside the CDR3, the full variable domain is DAGVTQSPTHLIKTRGQQVTLRCSPISGHKSVSWYQQVLGQGPQFIFQYYEKEERGRGNFPDRFSARQFPNYSSELNVNALLLGDSALYLCASSDQGSGQPQHFGDGTRLSIL.